Shown below are 28 T cell receptor beta chains from a single sample sequenced in a study of blood T cells in healthy people across ages. Using a J-beta primer mix together with a sample-barcoded 5' primer, a second PCR was run for about 6 to 11 cycles. TCRdb recomputed calls from the 5' RACE reads with MiXCR, one row per CDR3 protein. Of about 2 million distinct CDR3 sequences listed, approximately 50% were seen once; the top ten hold around 2.1%. Sequencing was performed on blood. Every receptor here comes from a woman between 35 and 50 years old in good health.

At least ten counts were recorded for this clonotype. The chain combines TRBV12-3 or TRBV12-4 with TRBJ2-4; 7 bases fit TRBD1. With 6 bases clipped from V and 0 bases from J, the junction kept 5 bases outside the gene matches. The CDR3 contains 15 residues. CDR3 coding DNA: TGTGCCAGCAGCTCACAGGGGTTAGCCAAAAACATTCAGTACTTC. Translating gives CASSSQGLAKNIQYF.

This clonotype was detected only a few times. The chain links TRBV24-1 to TRBJ1-2, with D tentatively TRBD1 (6 bases). CDR1 is KGHDR and CDR2 is SFDVKD in the germline V gene. This CDR3 comprises 14 residues. Trimming left V 4 bases short and J 3 bases short, with 11 bases between. The CDR3 reads CATSEQGLYYGYTF. The CDR3 DNA reads as TGTGCCACCAGTGAACAGGGTCTTTACTATGGCTACACCTTC.

This clonotype occurred a few times. The chain combines TRBV12-3 or TRBV12-4 with TRBJ1-2; D perhaps matches TRBD1 (6 bases). V was trimmed by 5 bases and J by 4 bases, leaving 11 bases between them. The CDR3 is 13 amino acids. The CDR3 spells CASSLWGAYGYTF. CDR3 in DNA: TGTGCCAGCAGTCTCTGGGGGGCCTATGGCTACACCTTC.

This clonotype appeared a few times. DNA of the CDR3: TGTGCCAGCAGTGAACGGGACGGCTCCTACGAGCAGTACTTC. The encoded protein is CASSERDGSYEQYF. The chain employs TRBV2 and TRBJ2-7; the D call may be TRBD1 or TRBD2 (5 bases each). Germline loops: CDR1 SNHLY, CDR2 FYNNEI. V lost 2 bases and J 0 bases, leaving 8 bases between the germline ends. CDR3 length equals 14 residues.

This chain joins TRBV24-1 and TRBJ2-1; TRBD2 is a possible D gene (6 bases). The CDR3 has 15 residues. Germline V CDR1 and CDR2: KGHDR, SFDVKD. V was clipped by 3 bases and J by 3 bases, with 11 bases between them. CDR3 DNA: TGTGCCACCAGTGATACGACTAGAGGCTACAATGAGCAGTTCTTC. It is translated as CATSDTTRGYNEQFF.

This clonotype has more than one count but fewer than ten. This sequence joins TRBV18 and TRBJ2-7; 7 nucleotides agree with TRBD1. The CDR3 extends over 14 amino acids. Trimming cost V 0 bases and J 6 bases; bases outside gene matches: 5. The germline gives CDR1 KGHSH, CDR2 LQKENI. Here the CDR3 reads CASSPPETGREQYF. The CDR3 bases are TGTGCCAGCTCACCACCCGAGACAGGGCGCGAGCAGTACTTC.

The chain has TRBV9 and TRBJ1-2, with TRBD1 identical over 9 bases. Looked up from germline, CDR1 is SGDLS and CDR2 is YYNGEE. J gave up 5 bases and V 4 bases, and 15 bases lay outside the gene matches. This CDR3 is 17 amino acids long. The CDR3 protein is CASSNRDRDSHRYGYTF. In nucleotides, the CDR3 is TGTGCCAGCAGCAACCGGGACAGGGACTCCCATCGGTATGGCTACACCTTC.

The chain has TRBV7-9 and TRBJ2-5, with 11 positions matching TRBD1. This CDR3 spans 15 amino acids. Germline CDR1 and CDR2: SEHNR and FQNEAQ (reference sequence). V gave up 5 bases and J gave up 5 bases; unmatched junction bases: 7. The CDR3 nucleotides are TGTGCCAGCAGCCCAGCCGGGACAGGGGGTGAGACCCAGTACTTC. This codes for CASSPAGTGGETQYF.

This clonotype was observed a handful of times. The CDR3: CASSLSSGETQETQYF. The DNA for the CDR3 is TGTGCCAGCAGTTTATCGAGCGGGGAAACCCAAGAGACCCAGTACTTC. This chain connects TRBV27 to TRBJ2-5, with TRBD2 matching over 7 bases. Trimming took 0 bases from V and 1 from J; bases not matched to a gene: 5. The germline V gene encodes CDR1 MNHEY and CDR2 SMNVEV (reference sequence). The CDR3 spans 16 residues.

V and J are TRBV5-1 and TRBJ2-5; D possibly corresponds to TRBD1 (6 bases). The germline V gene has CDR1 SGHRS and CDR2 YFSETQ. CDR3 length equals 13 residues. Trimming pared 1 base from V and 13 bases from J, leaving 17 bases between. The CDR3 loop is CASSLSQGPGMYF. The DNA for the CDR3 is TGCGCCAGCAGCTTGTCCCAGGGGCCGGGAATGTACTTC.

The rearrangement links TRBV6-2 or TRBV6-3 to TRBJ2-3; TRBD1 matches at 10 bases. There are 17 residues in the CDR3. CDR1 is MNHEY and CDR2 is SVGEGT in the germline V gene. Trimming cost V 8 bases and J 0 bases; bases outside gene matches: 11. CDR3 sequence reads: CASRDRGFLTSTDTQYF. CDR3 sequence (DNA): TGTGCCAGCCGGGACAGGGGCTTCCTCACTAGCACAGATACGCAGTATTTT.

In this sample, this clonotype turned up a few times. The chain employs TRBV3-1 and TRBJ2-7; possible D gene TRBD2, 6 bases. The last part of the DNA fits TRBJ2-5 better; the J call may be wrong. The CDR3 has 14 residues. Germline CDR1 reads LGHDT; CDR2 reads YNNKEL (reference sequence). The CDR3 nucleotides are TGTGCCAGCAGCCGACGGGGGACCCAAGAGACCCAGTACTTC. This encodes CASSRRGTQETQYF.

The chain recombines TRBV28 with TRBJ1-2; D not resolved. Trimming took 6 bases from V and 0 from J, leaving 17 bases between them. There are 16 residues in the CDR3. CDR1 is MDHEN, CDR2 SYDVKM, per germline. CDR3 DNA: TGTGCCAGCAGCTCGCCCGGGTCATCTTCTAACTATGGCTACACCTTC. The encoded protein is CASSSPGSSSNYGYTF.

In DNA, the CDR3 is TGTGCCAGCAGCTTAGCCCCCGGGACTAGCACCGGGAGGGTGTTCTTC. This translates into CASSLAPGTSTGRVFF. The chain carries TRBV7-8 and TRBJ2-1; 9 bases fit TRBD2. CDR1 SGHVS and CDR2 FQNEAQ come from the germline V gene. The CDR3 totals 16 residues. V gave up 0 bases and J gave up 15 bases; unmatched junction bases: 15.

CDR3 coding DNA: TGTGCCAGCAGTGAAGCGGGGGCAGGGGGCGGTCAGCCCCAGCATTTT. Its translation: CASSEAGAGGGQPQHF. The chain links TRBV6-1 to TRBJ1-5; 8 nucleotides match TRBD1. V lost 0 bases, J lost 6 bases, and 7 bases stayed unmatched. CDR3 length: 16 residues. In germline, CDR1 is MNHNS, CDR2 SASEGT.

V gene TRBV6-1 combines with J gene TRBJ1-1, with D tentatively TRBD1 (5 bases). Germline V gene sequence: CDR1 MNHNS, CDR2 SASEGT. The CDR3 is 14 amino acids. Trimming took 5 bases from V and 8 from J, leaving 18 bases between them. CDR3 nucleotide sequence: TGTGCCAGCAGTTTAGTGTCCGGGACCCGCGAAGCTTTCTTT. Its translation: CASSLVSGTREAFF.

CDR3 amino acids: CASRLAGRYNEQFF. The CDR3 coding sequence is TGTGCCAGCAGACTAGCGGGGAGATACAATGAGCAGTTCTTC. The J gene is TRBJ2-1, the V gene TRBV28, with 10 bases fitting TRBD2. Germline V lookup: CDR1 MDHEN, CDR2 SYDVKM. The CDR3 has 14 residues. V gave up 6 bases and J gave up 4 bases; unmatched junction bases: 3.

The gene calls are TRBV2 and TRBJ1-2; TRBD1 aligns across 8 bases. V was clipped by 10 bases and J by 8 bases; unmatched bases: 9. Germline CDR1 SNHLY, CDR2 FYNNEI. There are 12 residues in the CDR3. The CDR3 is CATAGQARGYTF. The CDR3 nucleotides are TGTGCCACTGCGGGACAGGCCAGGGGCTACACCTTC.

This clonotype was observed a handful of times. The chain links TRBV4-2 to TRBJ2-3; 9 nucleotides align to TRBD2. V was clipped by 1 base and J by 4 bases; unmatched bases: 12. The length of the CDR3 is 18 residues. Germline V gene data show CDR1 as LGHNA and CDR2 as YNFKEQ. The CDR3 loop is CASSQGGMGTSWADTQYF. The CDR3 coding sequence is TGTGCCAGCAGCCAAGGGGGGATGGGGACTAGCTGGGCAGATACGCAGTATTTT.

This chain uses TRBV29-1 with TRBJ1-2, with D hard to call. The germline V gene has CDR1 SQVTM and CDR2 ANQGSEA. Trimming took off 7 bases at V and 7 bases at J, with 13 bases between the two ends. The CDR3 has 11 amino acids. The chain's CDR3 is CSGTVNSGYTF. The CDR3 coding sequence is TGCAGCGGGACGGTGAATTCTGGCTACACCTTC.

The CDR3 protein is CASSLRGDYTDTQYF. The CDR3 bases are TGTGCCAGCAGTTTAAGGGGAGACTACACAGATACGCAGTATTTT. The J gene is TRBJ2-3, the V gene TRBV28, with D perhaps TRBD1 or TRBD2 (5 bases each). CDR1 and CDR2 from the germline V gene are MDHEN and SYDVKM. CDR3 length: 15 amino acids. Trimming left V 2 bases short and J 2 bases short, with 11 bases between.

This rearrangement joins TRBV27 to TRBJ2-3; 8 nucleotides align to TRBD1. After removal of 5 bases from V and 6 bases from J, the junction contained 4 bases not matched to a gene. Germline V gene data show CDR1 as MNHEY and CDR2 as SMNVEV (reference sequence). The CDR3 runs 13 residues. The CDR3 DNA sequence: TGTGCCAGCAGTCAGACAGGGGTGGATACGCAGTATTTT. It is translated as CASSQTGVDTQYF.

This clonotype appeared a few times. V usage is TRBV7-9 and J usage is TRBJ2-3; maybe TRBD2 (5 bases). The CDR3 consists of 15 residues. Germline-derived CDR1 and CDR2 are SEHNR and FQNEAQ (reference sequence). V lost 0 bases, J lost 1 base, and 8 bases lay in between. Here the CDR3 reads CASSLALGGTDTQYF. The CDR3 bases are TGTGCCAGCAGCTTAGCGCTCGGGGGCACAGATACGCAGTATTTT.

The V and J genes are TRBV29-1 and TRBJ2-2; perhaps D is TRBD1 or TRBD2 (5 bases each). V lost 5 bases to trimming and J lost 5 bases, with 12 bases between them. The CDR3 length is 13 residues. Germline V CDR1 and CDR2: SQVTM, ANQGSEA. This CDR3 is CSVCEGRTGELFF. CDR3 DNA sequence: TGCAGCGTTTGCGAGGGGCGAACCGGGGAGCTGTTTTTT.

The V gene is TRBV20-1, the J gene TRBJ2-2; D is unresolved. Germline CDR1 DFQATT, CDR2 SNEGSKA (reference sequence). V dropped 0 bases and J dropped 1 base, with 15 bases sitting between them. The CDR3 consists of 17 residues. In nucleotides, the CDR3 is TGCAGTGCTAGAGATTACTTTCACCGCAGGAACACCGGGGAGCTGTTTTTT. Encoded protein: CSARDYFHRRNTGELFF.

The chain links TRBV24-1 to TRBJ1-5; D unresolved. V was cut by 3 bases and J by 4 bases, with 12 bases left in between. Germline V gene lookup returns CDR1 KGHDR and CDR2 SFDVKD. This CDR3 is 15 amino acids long. The DNA for the CDR3 is TGTGCCACCAGTGATCGACGGAACAAGAATCAGCCCCAGCATTTT. Its translation: CATSDRRNKNQPQHF.

Only a few counts were recorded for this clonotype. J is TRBJ2-4 and V is TRBV25-1; D is uncertain. The CDR3 sequence is 14 residues long. The V and J ends lost 4 bases and 8 bases respectively, with 15 bases between them. Germline V gives CDR1 MGHDK, CDR2 SYGVNS. This CDR3 reads CASSAPWEEDIQYF. The CDR3 region has the DNA TGTGCCAGCAGTGCACCATGGGAAGAGGACATTCAGTACTTC.

The V and J genes are TRBV7-2 and TRBJ2-3; 7 bases map to TRBD2. The CDR3 runs to 17 residues. Trimming took 0 bases from V and 2 from J; bases not matched to a gene: 8. Germline V lookup: CDR1 SGHTA, CDR2 FQGNSA. CDR3 sequence reads: CASSLASTGGNTDTQYF. The CDR3, as DNA: TGTGCCAGCAGCTTAGCTAGTACGGGGGGAAACACAGATACGCAGTATTTT.